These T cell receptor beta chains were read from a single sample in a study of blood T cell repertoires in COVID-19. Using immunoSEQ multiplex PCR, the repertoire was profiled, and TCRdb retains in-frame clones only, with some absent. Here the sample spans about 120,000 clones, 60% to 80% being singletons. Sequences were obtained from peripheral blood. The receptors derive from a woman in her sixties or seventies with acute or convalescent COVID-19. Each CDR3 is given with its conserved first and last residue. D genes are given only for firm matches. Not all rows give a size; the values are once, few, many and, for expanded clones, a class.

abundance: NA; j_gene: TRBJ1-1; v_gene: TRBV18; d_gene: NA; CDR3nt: TGTGCCAGCTCACTTGAGGGACTGAGCACTGAAGCTTTCTTT; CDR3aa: CASSLEGLSTEAFF
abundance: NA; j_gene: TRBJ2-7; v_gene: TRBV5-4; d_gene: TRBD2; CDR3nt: TGTGCCAGCAGCTCAGGGACTAGCGGGTTCTCCTACGAGCAGTACTTC; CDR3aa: CASSSGTSGFSYEQYF
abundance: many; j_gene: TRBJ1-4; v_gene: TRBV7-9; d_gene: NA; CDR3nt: TGTGCCGGGGGGGAGACGAATGAAAAACTGTTTTTT; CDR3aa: CAGGETNEKLFF
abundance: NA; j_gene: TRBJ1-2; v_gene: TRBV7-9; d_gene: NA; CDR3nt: TGTGCCAGCAGCGAGCACAGTAGGCACTATGGCTACACCTTC; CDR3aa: CASSEHSRHYGYTF
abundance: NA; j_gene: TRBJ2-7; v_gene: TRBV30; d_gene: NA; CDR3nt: TGTGCCTGGAGTCCACATATTCAATACGAGCAGTACTTC; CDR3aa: CAWSPHIQYEQYF
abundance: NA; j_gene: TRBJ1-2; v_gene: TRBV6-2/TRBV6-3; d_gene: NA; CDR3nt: TGTGCCAGCAGTGGGAGTATGCGAGGCTACACCTTC; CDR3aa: CASSGSMRGYTF
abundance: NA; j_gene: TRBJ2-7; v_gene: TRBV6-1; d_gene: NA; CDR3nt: TGTGCCAGCAGTGAACCGGGTCGCTACGAGCAGTACTTC; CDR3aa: CASSEPGRYEQYF
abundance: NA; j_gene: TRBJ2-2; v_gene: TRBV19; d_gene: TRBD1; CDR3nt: TGTGCCAGTAATCGACAGGGGTACACCGGGGAGCTGTTTTTT; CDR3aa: CASNRQGYTGELFF
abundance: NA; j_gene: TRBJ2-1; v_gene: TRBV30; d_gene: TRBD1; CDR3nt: TGTGCCTGGGGACAGGGGGCGGGCTACAATGAGCAGTTCTTC; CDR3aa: CAWGQGAGYNEQFF
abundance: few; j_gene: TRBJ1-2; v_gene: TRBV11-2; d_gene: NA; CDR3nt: TGTGCCAGCAGCTTAGAAGGGGATGGCTACACCTTC; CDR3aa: CASSLEGDGYTF
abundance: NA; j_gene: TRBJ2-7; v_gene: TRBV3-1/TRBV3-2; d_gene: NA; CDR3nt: TGTGCCAGCAGCCAGTCTAGCGTTCAGTACTTC; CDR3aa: CASSQSSVQYF
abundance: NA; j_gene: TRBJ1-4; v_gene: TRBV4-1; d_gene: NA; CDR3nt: TGCGCCAGCAGTCAACGGGCGCGAACGGAGGGTAGTGAAAAACTGTTTTTT; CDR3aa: CASSQRARTEGSEKLFF
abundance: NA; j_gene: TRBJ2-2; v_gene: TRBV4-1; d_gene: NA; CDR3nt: TGCGCCAGCAGCCTTTATACGAACACCGGGGAGCTGTTTTTT; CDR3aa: CASSLYTNTGELFF
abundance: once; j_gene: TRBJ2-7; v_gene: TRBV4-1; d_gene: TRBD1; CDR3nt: TGCGCCAGCAGCCATAGGACAGGGTTCTACGAGCAGTACTTC; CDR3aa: CASSHRTGFYEQYF
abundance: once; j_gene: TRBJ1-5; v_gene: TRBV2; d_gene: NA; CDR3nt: TGTGCCAGCAGTGAACTCCGTTTTAGCAATCAGCCCCAGCATTTT; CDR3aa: CASSELRFSNQPQHF